A single sample gave rise to the 14 T cell receptor beta chains below, sequenced in a study of blood T cell repertoires in COVID-19. TCRdb keeps only in-frame clones here, not all; method: immunoSEQ multiplex PCR. Among roughly 76,000 clones listed, approximately 80% were seen once. Sequences were obtained from peripheral blood. These TCRs come from a human donor in a cohort sampled during active COVID-19.

The rearrangement uses TRBV28 and TRBJ1-5, with TRBD1 matching over 9 bases. The V gene end was trimmed by 5 bases and the J gene end by 4 bases; junction bases not matched to a gene: 3. Germline CDR1 and CDR2: MDHEN and SYDVKM. This CDR3 has 14 residues. The CDR3 sequence is CASSAGTGNQPQHF. The CDR3 DNA reads as TGTGCCAGCAGTGCGGGGACAGGGAATCAGCCCCAGCATTTT.

The chain employs TRBV11-1 and TRBJ2-1, with 7 bases identical to TRBD1. After removal of 3 bases from V and 8 bases from J, the junction contained 10 bases not matched to a gene. The V gene's germline CDR1 is SGHAT and CDR2 FQDESV (reference sequence). CDR3 length equals 15 residues. The CDR3 region is CASSLGTVGSYEQFF. The CDR3 DNA is TGTGCCAGCAGCTTGGGGACAGTCGGGTCATATGAGCAGTTCTTC.

The chain recombines TRBV4-3 with TRBJ2-7, with TRBD1 matching over 12 bases. Germline assignment: CDR1 LGHNA and CDR2 YSLEER. The CDR3 length is 14 residues. V trimming: 3 bases; J trimming: 11 bases; junction bases outside the gene matches: 8. The CDR3 spells CASSQPAGQGAEYF. CDR3 sequence (DNA): TGCGCCAGCAGCCAGCCAGCGGGACAGGGGGCTGAGTACTTC.

This clone was seen repeatedly, ten times or more. The rearrangement links TRBV7-9 to TRBJ2-7; TRBD1 might be the D (6 bases). The CDR3 is 12 amino acids. Germline CDR1 and CDR2: SEHNR and FQNEAQ (reference sequence). Trimming took 5 bases from V and 6 from J, leaving 11 bases between them. CDR3 nucleotides: TGTGCCAGCAGCCAACAGGGAAGCGAGCAGTACTTC. Translation: CASSQQGSEQYF.

This clone was seen more than once but under ten times. The chain employs TRBV28 and TRBJ1-5; possibly TRBD1 for D (5 bases). V lost 8 bases to trimming and J lost 5 bases, with 16 bases between them. This CDR3 has 14 residues. CDR1 is MDHEN and CDR2 is SYDVKM in the germline V gene. The CDR3 region is CASRGGVQYQPQHF. The CDR3 DNA follows: TGTGCCAGCCGGGGCGGGGTTCAGTATCAGCCCCAGCATTTT. The full variable domain, with the rest looked up from reference TRBV28 and TRBJ1-5, is DVKVTQSSRYLVKRTGEKVFLECVQDMDHENMFWYRQDPGLGLRLIYFSYDVKMKEKGDIPEGYSVSREKKERFSLILESASTNQTSMYLCASRGGVQYQPQHFGDGTRLSIL.

This chain connects TRBV30 to TRBJ1-4, with 8 bases lining up with TRBD1. Per the germline V gene, CDR1 is GTSNPN and CDR2 is SVGIG (reference sequence). Trimming at V came to 2 bases and at J to 7 bases, leaving 6 bases not matched to a gene. This CDR3 spans 14 amino acids. CDR3 in DNA: TGTGCCTGGAGTAGTGACAGGGGAGGTGAAAAACTGTTTTTT. This gives the protein CAWSSDRGGEKLFF.

The chain combines TRBV29-1 with TRBJ1-1; 7 nucleotides align to TRBD1. Germline V gene lookup returns CDR1 SQVTM and CDR2 ANQGSEA. J lost 3 bases, V lost 4 bases, and 5 bases had no gene match. This CDR3 spans 13 amino acids. CDR3 nucleotides: TGCAGCGTTGCAAGGGGGCCGGACACTGAAGCTTTCTTT. It yields the protein CSVARGPDTEAFF.

This chain connects TRBV4-2 to TRBJ2-5; TRBD2 aligns across 10 bases. V shed 1 base, J shed 5 bases, and the junction held 7 bases outside the gene matches. Per germline, CDR1 LGHNA and CDR2 YNFKEQ. The CDR3 covers 16 residues. The chain's CDR3 is CASSQVLAGVRETQYF. In nucleotides, the CDR3 is TGTGCCAGCAGCCAAGTTCTAGCGGGAGTACGGGAGACCCAGTACTTC.

The chain uses TRBV6-5 and TRBJ2-5; 8 bases agree with TRBD1. Germline CDR1 MNHEY, CDR2 SVGAGI. Trimming at V came to 8 bases and at J to 4 bases, leaving 12 bases not matched to a gene. The CDR3 is 15 residues long. In nucleotides, the CDR3 is TGTGCCAGCGCGCGCAGGGGGCTCGAAATAGAGACCCAGTACTTC. As protein: CASARRGLEIETQYF.

The chain is built from TRBV7-2 and TRBJ2-3; TRBD1 matches at 7 bases. Germline V gene lookup returns CDR1 SGHTA and CDR2 FQGNSA. V lost 5 bases and J lost 4; bases outside the gene matches: 12. The CDR3 covers 16 residues. CDR3 in amino acids: CASSPRLVQGADTQYF. CDR3 coding DNA: TGTGCCAGCAGCCCCCGTCTTGTTCAGGGGGCAGATACGCAGTATTTT.

This chain uses TRBV7-2 with TRBJ1-2, with 10 bases lining up with TRBD1. Germline CDR1 SGHTA, CDR2 FQGNSA. With V trimmed by 5 bases and J by 7 bases, 13 bases remained unmatched. The CDR3 loop spans 16 amino acids. The CDR3 bases are TGTGCCAGCAGCATGCCGGGACAGGGGAAACACAGTGGCTACACCTTC. This gives the protein CASSMPGQGKHSGYTF.

There are a few counts of this clone. The rearrangement uses TRBV30 and TRBJ1-5, with D maybe TRBD1 (5 bases). This CDR3 contains 14 residues. In germline, CDR1 is GTSNPN, CDR2 SVGIG (reference sequence). V was pared by 5 bases and J by 11 bases, with 22 bases between. CDR3 loop: CAWAVGGLGGAQHF. In DNA form, the CDR3 reads TGTGCCTGGGCAGTGGGAGGTCTTGGGGGGGCCCAGCATTTT.

This chain connects TRBV2 to TRBJ1-1, with D perhaps TRBD1 (5 bases). The V end was cut by 8 bases, the J end by 1 base, with 14 bases between. Looked up from germline, CDR1 is SNHLY and CDR2 is FYNNEI. This CDR3 region has 14 residues. The CDR3 DNA reads as TGTGCCAGCCGGGACTCACCGACGAACACTGAAGCTTTCTTT. Translated: CASRDSPTNTEAFF.

The V call is TRBV25-1, the J call TRBJ2-7, with 7 bases matching TRBD1. J was trimmed by 6 bases and V by 7 bases; bases with no gene match: 3. CDR1 and CDR2 (germline): MGHDK, SYGVNS. CDR3 length equals 11 residues. The CDR3 loop reads CASTTGVEQYF. The CDR3 region has the DNA TGTGCCAGCACCACAGGGGTCGAGCAGTACTTC.